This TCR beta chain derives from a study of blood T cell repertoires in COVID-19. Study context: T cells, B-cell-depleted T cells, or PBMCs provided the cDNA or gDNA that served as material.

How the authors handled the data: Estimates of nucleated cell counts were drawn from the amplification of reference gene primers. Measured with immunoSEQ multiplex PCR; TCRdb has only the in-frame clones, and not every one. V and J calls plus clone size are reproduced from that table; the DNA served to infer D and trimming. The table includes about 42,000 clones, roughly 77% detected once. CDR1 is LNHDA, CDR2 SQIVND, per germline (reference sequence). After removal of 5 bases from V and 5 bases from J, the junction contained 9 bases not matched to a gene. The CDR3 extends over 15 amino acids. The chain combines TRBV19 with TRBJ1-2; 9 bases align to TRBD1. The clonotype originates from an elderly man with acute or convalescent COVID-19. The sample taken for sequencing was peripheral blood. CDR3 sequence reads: CASSPGTGINYGYTF. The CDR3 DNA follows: TGTGCCAGTAGTCCCGGGACAGGGATCAATTATGGCTACACCTTC.